The clone carrying this TCR beta chain was seen a few times. Its specificity is not known. Germline CDR1 SGHTA, CDR2 FQGNSA. The V gene lost 7 bases and the J gene lost 3 bases, with 10 bases spanning the gap. This CDR3 spans 12 amino acids. The study treated chemo-refractory metastatic non-small-cell lung cancer patients with focal radiation plus ipilimumab CTLA-4 blockade. TCRdb's copy holds only in-frame clones and misses some; the assay was immunoSEQ multiplex PCR. The data hold 50,000 to 70,000 clones, with 77% observed a single time. These data belong to a study of radiotherapy plus CTLA-4 blockade in lung cancer. For the study at large: Disease control was achieved by around 33% of patients, and objective responses by 18%. General study results and limits: TCR clones of tumor origin grew in blood after radiotherapy plus ipilimumab. Early shifts in blood T cell clones, with interferon-beta, reportedly predicted response best.

The V call is TRBV7-2, the J call TRBJ2-7; weak D call: TRBD1 (6 bases). Sequences were derived from peripheral blood, sampled from a patient treated with radiotherapy plus ipilimumab. This receptor was identified in a human donor with non-small cell lung cancer who had a partial response to radiotherapy plus ipilimumab. The DNA for the CDR3 is TGTGCCAGCACCCTGACAGGCTACGAGCAGTACTTC. Its protein product is CASTLTGYEQYF.